Below, one TCR beta chain is given with its context. Per germline, CDR1 SGHAT and CDR2 FQNNGV. The CDR3 length is 13 residues. V lost 5 bases to trimming and J lost 8 bases; unmatched junction nucleotides: 2. The entry originates in a study of regulatory T cells in long-lasting Graves disease. To make TCR beta libraries, researchers used iRepertoire HTBI primers and Arm-PCR of CDR3 regions. TCRdb itself ran the multiplex PCR reads through MiXCR, one entry per CDR3 protein. The repertoire includes approximately 490,000 distinct CDR3 sequences, roughly 15% of them detected once, and 12% sits in the top ten. Indicated time point: newly diagnosed GD, antithyroid drugs for less than 3 months. Construction of the TCR library relied on RNA isolated from PBMCs. These data were likewise used in another study, on T cells in Graves' hyperthyroidism and ophthalmopathy. That report adds: The TCR CDR3 was amplified in a first-round RT-PCR using the HTBI primer set. The model forecast ophthalmopathy, anticipating it by a median approximately 6.2 months before onset.

This sequence originates from a man aged 40-50 years with Graves disease. The sample consisted of peripheral blood mononuclear cells (PBMCs), taken at new diagnosis, from a patient treated with antithyroid drugs. The chain links TRBV11-2 to TRBJ2-1; 11 nucleotides agree with TRBD2. CDR3 nucleotides: TGTGCCAGCAGCCAGACTAGCGGGGATGAGCAGTTCTTC. Translating it yields CASSQTSGDEQFF.